This T cell receptor (beta chain) was sequenced in a study of response to subunit inactivated influenza vaccine. General study points: Few new T cells, the authors suggested, are recruited by each seasonal influenza vaccination.

TCRdb redid the calling of the RT-PCR reads with MiXCR, one entry per CDR3 protein. The sample lists about 650,000 distinct CDR3 sequences, less than 15% occurring once. CDR1 and CDR2 from the germline V gene are LNHNV and YYDKDF (reference sequence). The length of the CDR3 is 15 residues. Trimming took 1 base from V and 1 from J; bases not matched to a gene: 0. A few counts support this clonotype. What it binds is not known. This TCR came from a man aged 50-60 years who received an inactivated influenza vaccine. The gene calls are TRBV15 and TRBJ2-1, with 8 bases identical to TRBD1. Sequenced here: PBMCs from blood, sampled about 14 days before vaccination. The CDR3 DNA sequence: TGTGCCACCAGCAGAGGACAGGGGTCCTACAATGAGCAGTTCTTC. Protein product: CATSRGQGSYNEQFF.